These 18 T cell receptor beta chains were sequenced from one sample in a study of T cell clonotyping in hematopoietic cell transplantation. TCRdb's copy holds only in-frame clones and misses some; the assay was immunoSEQ multiplex PCR. The sample carries roughly 45,000 clones, just over 85% recorded once. Time point described: recipient sample about 28 days before transplant, after cytoreduction. Sequencing used peripheral blood mononuclear cells, obtained before stem cell transplant. Source of these receptors: a man in his sixties with biphenotypic leukemia. Some clones in this sample may be carry-over from other donors' samples.

The V gene is TRBV30, the J gene TRBJ1-2; possible D gene TRBD1, 6 bases. The CDR3 has 14 residues. The germline CDR1 and CDR2 sequences are GTSNPN and SVGIG (reference sequence). Trimming cost V 0 bases and J 3 bases, with 11 bases left between them. The CDR3 spells CAWSVGGAYYGYTF. The CDR3 region has the DNA TGTGCCTGGAGTGTTGGGGGCGCATACTATGGCTACACCTTC.

This chain uses TRBV4-1 with TRBJ1-1; TRBD1 matches 10 bases. V lost 5 bases to trimming and J lost 7 bases; unmatched junction nucleotides: 7. The CDR3 length is 14 residues. CDR1 is MGHRA, CDR2 YSYEKL, per germline. In nucleotides, the CDR3 is TGCGCCAGCAGCGAAGGGACAGGGGACGGTGAAGCTTTCTTT. Amino acid sequence: CASSEGTGDGEAFF.

The rearrangement links TRBV7-2 to TRBJ2-2; 8 positions match TRBD2. With V trimmed by 5 bases and J by 4 bases, 6 bases remained unmatched. The CDR3 runs to 15 residues. Per the germline V gene, CDR1 is SGHTA and CDR2 is FQGNSA. This CDR3 is CASSAPGLVTGELFF. The CDR3 DNA is TGTGCCAGCAGCGCACCGGGACTAGTCACCGGGGAGCTGTTTTTT.

The chain combines TRBV27 with TRBJ2-1, with 8 bases identical to TRBD2. This CDR3 is built from 14 residues. Looked up from germline, CDR1 is MNHEY and CDR2 is SMNVEV (reference sequence). The V segment lost 5 bases and the J segment 6 bases; nucleotides outside the gene matches: 6. CDR3 sequence: CASSRLTSGNEQFF. DNA of the CDR3: TGTGCCAGCAGTCGCCTTACTAGCGGCAATGAGCAGTTCTTC.

The chain is built from TRBV4-2 and TRBJ2-1; D uncertain. The CDR3 is made up of 14 amino acids. CDR1 is LGHNA, CDR2 YNFKEQ, per germline. V dropped 0 bases and J dropped 13 bases, with 16 bases sitting between them. This CDR3 reads CASSQDWYSVEQFF. The CDR3, as DNA: TGTGCCAGCAGCCAAGATTGGTACTCCGTTGAACAGTTCTTC.

The chain joins TRBV18 to TRBJ1-1; D possibly corresponds to TRBD1 (5 bases). Per the germline V gene, CDR1 is KGHSH and CDR2 is LQKENI. The CDR3 is 14 residues long. Trimming removed 3 bases at V and 1 base at J, with 9 bases between. CDR3 sequence (DNA): TGTGCCAGCTCACCGGGGGAAGAGAACACTGAAGCTTTCTTT. Its protein product is CASSPGEENTEAFF.

This chain connects TRBV10-3 to TRBJ2-7; a weak D match, TRBD1 (7 bases). This CDR3 contains 14 residues. In germline, CDR1 is ENHRY, CDR2 SYGVKD. V was clipped by 4 bases and J by 3 bases, with 13 bases between them. CDR3 nucleotides: TGTGCCATCAGTGGGGGGGACAGAGGCTACGAGCAGTACTTC. It specifies CAISGGDRGYEQYF.

The chain is built from TRBV19 and TRBJ1-4; perhaps TRBD1 as D (5 bases). The germline V gene encodes CDR1 LNHDA and CDR2 SQIVND (reference sequence). The ends were cut back, 7 bases at V and 4 bases at J, with 10 bases in the middle. The CDR3 loop spans 13 amino acids. The CDR3 reads CASTTGDNEKLFF. CDR3 coding DNA: TGTGCCAGTACCACGGGGGATAATGAAAAACTGTTTTTT. Combining the CDR3 with reference TRBV19 and TRBJ1-4 gives the whole variable domain DGGITQSPKYLFRKEGQNVTLSCEQNLNHDAMYWYRQDPGQGLRLIYYSQIVNDFQKGDIAEGYSVSREKKESFPLTVTSAQKNPTAFYLCASTTGDNEKLFFGSGTQLSVL.

The V gene is TRBV11-2, the J gene TRBJ2-6; possible D gene TRBD2, 5 bases. This CDR3 comprises 15 residues. With 3 bases removed from V and 3 bases from J, the gap between germline ends came to 9 bases. Germline V gene sequence: CDR1 SGHAT, CDR2 FQNNGV. The CDR3 region has the DNA TGTGCCAGCAGCTTTGCGGGCGATGGGGCCAACGTCCTGACTTTC. Amino acid sequence: CASSFAGDGANVLTF.

This chain uses TRBV6-1 with TRBJ2-5; D is unclear. CDR1 and CDR2 (germline): MNHNS, SASEGT. This CDR3 has 12 amino acids. With 1 base removed from V and 7 bases from J, the gap between germline ends came to 7 bases. As DNA, the CDR3 is TGTGCCAGCAGTGAAGTATTCGGGACCCAGTACTTC. Its protein is CASSEVFGTQYF.

The rearrangement links TRBV5-1 to TRBJ1-2; 9 bases fit TRBD1. V shed 0 bases and J 4 bases; nucleotides not matched to a gene: 4. The CDR3 runs to 15 residues. Germline V gene lookup returns CDR1 SGHRS and CDR2 YFSETQ. The CDR3 sequence is CASSLDPGQGYGYTF. For the CDR3, the DNA is TGCGCCAGCAGCTTGGATCCGGGACAGGGCTATGGCTACACCTTC.

The chain employs TRBV27 and TRBJ2-2; D is unclear. The CDR3 totals 15 residues. Looked up from germline, CDR1 is MNHEY and CDR2 is SMNVEV (reference sequence). V dropped 6 bases and J dropped 3 bases, with 14 bases sitting between them. CDR3: CASRGSALYTGELFF. The DNA for the CDR3 is TGTGCCAGCAGGGGGTCAGCACTCTACACCGGGGAGCTGTTTTTT.

This clone appeared a single time. V gene TRBV2 combines with J gene TRBJ2-7; the match to TRBD1 covers 7 bases. Trimming removed 4 bases from V and 4 bases from J; junction bases left unmatched: 7. This CDR3 spans 14 amino acids. Germline V gene sequence: CDR1 SNHLY, CDR2 FYNNEI. This chain's CDR3 is CASSGGTALYEQYF. CDR3 DNA sequence: TGTGCCAGCAGTGGGGGGACAGCCCTATACGAGCAGTACTTC.

The chain recombines TRBV7-9 with TRBJ2-1; TRBD1 is a possible D gene (6 bases). CDR3 size: 15 residues. V dropped 5 bases and J dropped 0 bases, with 11 bases sitting between them. Germline V gene sequence: CDR1 SEHNR, CDR2 FQNEAQ (reference sequence). The CDR3: CASSETGSSYNEQFF. CDR3 DNA sequence: TGTGCCAGCAGCGAAACAGGGAGCTCCTACAATGAGCAGTTCTTC.

J is TRBJ1-4 and V is TRBV30, with D perhaps TRBD1 (5 bases). Per germline, CDR1 GTSNPN and CDR2 SVGIG (reference sequence). There are 15 residues in the CDR3. Trimming took off 2 bases at V and 4 bases at J, with 14 bases between the two ends. The CDR3 DNA reads as TGTGCCTGGAGTAAATTCGAGGGACTTAATGAAAAACTGTTTTTT. It is translated as CAWSKFEGLNEKLFF.

This clone was counted between two and nine times. In the same sample, other DNA sequences code for this CDR3. The rearrangement uses TRBV5-1 and TRBJ1-1; possible D gene TRBD1, 5 bases. V was shortened by 4 bases and J by 8 bases, with 15 bases between the two germline ends. The CDR3 sequence is 13 residues long. The V gene's germline CDR1 is SGHRS and CDR2 YFSETQ. CDR3 amino acids: CASSLRGGTEAFF. CDR3 coding DNA: TGCGCCAGCAGCCTGAGGGGCGGCACGGAAGCTTTCTTT.

Worth noting for this clone: Other DNA sequences in the same sample also yield this CDR3. This chain links TRBV28 with TRBJ2-2, with D uncertain. V lost 2 bases to trimming and J lost 1 base, with 8 bases between them. Looked up from germline, CDR1 is MDHEN and CDR2 is SYDVKM. The CDR3 runs to 15 residues. The CDR3 sequence is CASSLPPGNTGELFF. For the CDR3, the DNA is TGTGCCAGCAGTTTACCCCCAGGGAACACCGGGGAGCTGTTTTTT. Full variable domain (remainder filled in from reference TRBV28 and TRBJ2-2): DVKVTQSSRYLVKRTGEKVFLECVQDMDHENMFWYRQDPGLGLRLIYFSYDVKMKEKGDIPEGYSVSREKKERFSLILESASTNQTSMYLCASSLPPGNTGELFFGEGSRLTVL.

V usage is TRBV2 and J usage is TRBJ2-2; 13 bases map to TRBD2. The CDR3 contains 16 residues. V lost 7 bases and J lost 4; bases outside the gene matches: 6. CDR1 SNHLY and CDR2 FYNNEI come from the germline V gene. CDR3 region: CASTLTSGRATGELFF. In DNA, the CDR3 is TGTGCCAGCACCCTTACTAGCGGGAGGGCCACCGGGGAGCTGTTTTTT. The full variable domain, its missing parts supplied by reference TRBV2 and TRBJ2-2, is EPEVTQTPSHQVTQMGQEVILRCVPISNHLYFYWYRQILGQKVEFLVSFYNNEISEKSEIFDDQFSVERPDGSNFTLKIRSTKLEDSAMYFCASTLTSGRATGELFFGEGSRLTVL.